This TCR beta chain is drawn from a study of spatial heterogeneity in lung cancer. Time point specified: sample taken at primary tumor resection. Unsorted whole RNA from tumor, nontumor lung or frozen PBMC underwent sequencing. Donation came from 70 or so patients with untreated early-stage non-small cell lung cancer. This clonotype has ten or more counts. Its antigen is as yet unknown. Every cDNA TCR molecule received its own unique molecular identifier. TCRdb re-called the 5' RACE reads with MiXCR, one entry per CDR3 protein. Here the sample spans thousands of distinct CDR3 sequences, 5.4% being singletons. Whole-study results and caveats: Tumor TCRs that were ubiquitous and expanded showed up in blood more at resection than follow-up.

This CDR3 has 15 residues. CDR1 and CDR2 (germline): SGHAT, FQNNGV. V dropped 4 bases and J dropped 4; count of bases not matched to a gene: 6. The rearrangement links TRBV11-2 to TRBJ1-4, with TRBD1 matching 7 bases. The sequenced sample was PBMCs, obtained at surgery. The sequence was collected from a male donor with early-stage non-small cell lung cancer. CDR3 bases: TGTGCCAGCAGCTCTTACAGGGGAGTTAATGAAAAACTGTTTTTT. Translating it yields CASSSYRGVNEKLFF.